This paragraph covers one TCR beta chain sequence. This sample stems from a study of blood T cell repertoires in COVID-19. Per the original methods: The assay estimated nucleated cells by amplifying reference gene primers. Profiling relied on immunoSEQ multiplex PCR, and the TCRdb table lists in-frame clones only, not all of them. The D gene and trimming were derived from the DNA, and the V and J assignments and clone size from that table. The table shows some 150,000 clones, with roughly nine tenths occurring only once. V shed 1 base, J shed 4 bases, and the junction held 0 bases outside the gene matches. The germline V gene has CDR1 SQVTM and CDR2 ANQGSEA. The CDR3 consists of 12 residues.

The chain joins TRBV29-1 to TRBJ2-5; 7 bases line up with TRBD2. Sequences were obtained from peripheral blood. The clonotype was recovered from a woman in her thirties or forties with acute or convalescent COVID-19. CDR3 nucleotide sequence: TGCAGCGTTGAAGGGGGGGGAGAGACCCAGTACTTC. It specifies CSVEGGGETQYF.